Listed here is a single T cell receptor (beta chain). Its antigen is not known. PCR employed 60 Vbeta and 13 Jbeta primers. As processed by the authors: About 11 million shared chains were among the approximately 80 million unique TCR beta chains that a later analysis counted. Assay used: immunoSEQ multiplex PCR; TCRdb lists only in-frame clones, some missing. The DNA was the basis for D and trimming; V, J and clone size are from that table. The sample includes 55,000 to 65,000 clones, around 83% of them seen just once. The sample is drawn from a study of cytomegalovirus exposure and HLA in healthy donors. The CDR3 runs 15 residues. V was shortened by 4 bases and J by 2 bases, with 14 bases between the two germline ends. Germline V gene data show CDR1 as SGHRS and CDR2 as YFSETQ. General observations from the study: Association of a missense DCLRE1C variant with TCR beta V- and J-gene trimming was reported in a later analysis.

This receptor was taken from a human donor in good health. The V and J genes are TRBV5-1 and TRBJ2-3; no clear D gene. Sequencing used PBMCs. The CDR3 DNA is TGCGCCAGCAGCCCCCAGGCCCTCACCACAGATACGCAGTATTTT. Amino acid sequence: CASSPQALTTDTQYF.